One sample yielded the 9 T cell receptor beta chains listed below, sequenced in a study of PD-L1 blockade in urothelial cancer. The repertoire was sequenced with immunoSEQ multiplex PCR; TCRdb's copy has only in-frame clones and lacks some. The sample lists roughly 60,000 clones, over 70% occurring once. The sample in question was PBMCs, obtained around atezolizumab (anti-PD-L1) treatment. The receptors here all came from a man between 65 and 85 years old with urothelial cancer.

This chain uses TRBV20-1 with TRBJ1-1; 8 nucleotides align to TRBD1. CDR3 length: 11 residues. V gave up 5 bases and J gave up 6 bases; unmatched junction bases: 2. Germline values: CDR1 DFQATT, CDR2 SNEGSKA (reference sequence). CDR3 region: CSAGQGSEAFF. The CDR3 nucleotides are TGCAGTGCTGGACAGGGCTCTGAAGCTTTCTTT.

The V and J genes are TRBV25-1 and TRBJ1-3; TRBD1 might be the D (5 bases). CDR3 size: 15 residues. Germline V CDR1 and CDR2: MGHDK, SYGVNS. The V and J ends lost 2 bases and 0 bases respectively, with 8 bases between them. This CDR3 is CASSEDSSSGNTIYF. The CDR3 DNA reads as TGTGCCAGCAGTGAAGACAGTAGCTCTGGAAACACCATATATTTT.

V usage is TRBV16 and J usage is TRBJ2-7; D remains unclear. Germline V gives CDR1 KGHSY, CDR2 FQNENV. The CDR3 consists of 15 residues. V shed 0 bases and J shed 0 bases, with 9 bases lying between them. CDR3 nucleotide sequence: TGTGCCAGCAGCCAATCAAGCAGGTACTCCTACGAGCAGTACTTC. This codes for CASSQSSRYSYEQYF.

This clone was seen just once. The chain uses TRBV15 and TRBJ2-3; 9 positions agree with TRBD2. Trimming took 5 bases from V and 0 from J; bases not matched to a gene: 3. Per germline, CDR1 LNHNV and CDR2 YYDKDF (reference sequence). The CDR3 spans 15 residues. CDR3 DNA sequence: TGTGCCACCAGCTCTAGCGGGGTTAGCACAGATACGCAGTATTTT. Its translation is CATSSSGVSTDTQYF.

The gene calls are TRBV7-9 and TRBJ2-7, with 7 bases identical to TRBD2. Germline values: CDR1 SEHNR, CDR2 FQNEAQ (reference sequence). The V and J ends lost 11 bases and 3 bases, in that order; junction bases with no gene match: 7. CDR3 size: 12 residues. This CDR3 is CACGGAFYEQYF. The CDR3 coding sequence is TGTGCCTGCGGGGGAGCCTTCTACGAGCAGTACTTC. Combining the CDR3 with reference TRBV7-9 and TRBJ2-7 gives the whole variable domain DTGVSQNPRHKITKRGQNVTFRCDPISEHNRLYWYRQTLGQGPEFLTYFQNEAQLEKSRLLSDRFSAERPKGSFSTLEIQRTEQGDSAMYLCACGGAFYEQYFGPGTRLTVT.

The rearrangement uses TRBV28 and TRBJ2-1; TRBD1 might be the D (6 bases). The CDR3 totals 15 residues. Germline V gives CDR1 MDHEN, CDR2 SYDVKM. With 3 bases removed from V and 7 bases from J, the gap between germline ends came to 16 bases. CDR3 protein: CASSLADRYGNEQFF. The CDR3 coding sequence is TGTGCCAGCAGTTTGGCTGACAGGTATGGGAATGAGCAGTTCTTC.

V gene TRBV2 combines with J gene TRBJ2-2; D is possibly TRBD2 (6 bases). The length of the CDR3 is 14 residues. Trimming took 4 bases from V and 1 from J, leaving 7 bases between them. CDR1 SNHLY and CDR2 FYNNEI come from the germline V gene. The CDR3: CASSGRENTGELFF. In nucleotides, the CDR3 is TGTGCCAGCAGTGGGAGGGAGAACACCGGGGAGCTGTTTTTT.

This clone has a single count. The chain employs TRBV7-8 and TRBJ2-5; 13 bases fit TRBD2. The CDR3 has 16 residues. CDR1 is SGHVS and CDR2 is FQNEAQ in the germline V gene. Germline trimming cut 3 bases from V and 5 bases from J; bases unmatched to any gene: 6. The CDR3, as DNA: TGTGCCAGCAGCTTGCCGACTAGCGGGAGGCAGGAGACCCAGTACTTC. Translation: CASSLPTSGRQETQYF.

The chain has TRBV5-1 and TRBJ2-7; the match to TRBD1 covers 8 bases. The CDR3 totals 15 residues. Trimming at V came to 0 bases and at J to 3 bases, leaving 5 bases not matched to a gene. Per germline, CDR1 SGHRS and CDR2 YFSETQ. CDR3 protein: CASSLVGTGHYEQYF. The CDR3 DNA reads TGCGCCAGCAGCTTGGTTGGGACAGGTCACTACGAGCAGTACTTC.